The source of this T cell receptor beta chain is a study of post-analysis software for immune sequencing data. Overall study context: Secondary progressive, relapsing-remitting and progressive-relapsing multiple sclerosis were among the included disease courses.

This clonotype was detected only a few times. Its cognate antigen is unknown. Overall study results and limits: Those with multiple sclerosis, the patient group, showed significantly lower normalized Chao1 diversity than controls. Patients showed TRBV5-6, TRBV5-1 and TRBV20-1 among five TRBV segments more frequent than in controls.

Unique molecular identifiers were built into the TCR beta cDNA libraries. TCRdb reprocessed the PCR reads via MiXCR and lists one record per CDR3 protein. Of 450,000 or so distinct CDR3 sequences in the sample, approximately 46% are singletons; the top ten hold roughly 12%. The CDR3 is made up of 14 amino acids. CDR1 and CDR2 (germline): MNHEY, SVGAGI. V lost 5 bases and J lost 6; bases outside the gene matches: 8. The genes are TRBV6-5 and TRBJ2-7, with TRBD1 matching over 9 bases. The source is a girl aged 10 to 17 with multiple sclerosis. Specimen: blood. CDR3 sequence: CASSTGTGFSEQYF. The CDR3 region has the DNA TGTGCCAGCAGTACCGGGACAGGGTTTTCCGAGCAGTACTTC.